A selection of T cell receptor beta chains follows, all from one sample in a study of blood T cells in healthy people across ages. TCRdb re-called the 5' RACE reads with MiXCR, one entry per CDR3 protein. The data contain approximately 810,000 distinct CDR3 sequences, around 30% of them seen just once; the ten biggest clones take up around a sixth. The sequencing input was blood. These receptors were obtained from a woman older than 75 in good health. The CDR3 runs from the conserved cysteine through the conserved F or W. The D gene is left open where the match is weak. The size field is filled for only some rows; it gives once, few, many or a size class.

abundance: .; len: 17; d_gene: .; j_gene: TRBJ1-2; v_gene: TRBV7-2; CDR3aa: CASSLGGQGSRNYGYTF
abundance: few; len: 18; d_gene: .; j_gene: TRBJ1-5; v_gene: TRBV7-8; CDR3aa: CASGGPPKNFNSNQPQHF
abundance: .; len: 13; d_gene: .; j_gene: TRBJ1-2; v_gene: TRBV19; CDR3aa: CASSISGNYGYTF
abundance: .; len: 17; d_gene: TRBD2; j_gene: TRBJ2-2; v_gene: TRBV12-3/TRBV12-4; CDR3aa: CASSFGRERGGTGELFF
abundance: .; len: 14; d_gene: .; j_gene: TRBJ2-3; v_gene: TRBV5-1; CDR3aa: CASSLDPRTDTQYF
abundance: many; len: 15; d_gene: TRBD1; j_gene: TRBJ2-1; v_gene: TRBV2; CDR3aa: CASSVDRGRYNEQFF
abundance: many; len: 16; d_gene: TRBD2; j_gene: TRBJ2-1; v_gene: TRBV6-2/TRBV6-3; CDR3aa: CASSSYSGGSYNEQFF
abundance: many; len: 11; d_gene: .; j_gene: TRBJ2-1; v_gene: TRBV7-9; CDR3aa: CASREMSEQFF
abundance: many; len: 11; d_gene: .; j_gene: TRBJ2-7; v_gene: TRBV20-1; CDR3aa: CSAGRGYEQYF
abundance: .; len: 11; d_gene: TRBD1; j_gene: TRBJ1-1; v_gene: TRBV30; CDR3aa: CAWGQGTEAFF
abundance: few; len: 15; d_gene: TRBD2; j_gene: TRBJ2-2; v_gene: TRBV11-3; CDR3aa: CASSPAGRLTGELFF
abundance: once; len: 11; d_gene: .; j_gene: TRBJ2-1; v_gene: TRBV2; CDR3aa: CASRGLYEQFF
abundance: few; len: 15; d_gene: .; j_gene: TRBJ1-5; v_gene: TRBV6-1; CDR3aa: CASRSDDRLNQPQHF
abundance: .; len: 14; d_gene: TRBD1; j_gene: TRBJ1-1; v_gene: TRBV10-3; CDR3aa: CAISRTGLNTEAFF
abundance: once; len: 15; d_gene: .; j_gene: TRBJ1-2; v_gene: TRBV7-9; CDR3aa: CASSLSRSRTYGYTF
abundance: many; len: 14; d_gene: .; j_gene: TRBJ2-1; v_gene: TRBV10-3; CDR3aa: CAISGGGSYNEQFF
abundance: many; len: 16; d_gene: TRBD2; j_gene: TRBJ2-5; v_gene: TRBV6-5; CDR3aa: CASSYSRGGGQETQYF
abundance: .; len: 18; d_gene: .; j_gene: TRBJ1-5; v_gene: TRBV7-8; CDR3aa: CASSLGDPWQDSNQPQHF
abundance: once; len: 16; d_gene: .; j_gene: TRBJ2-7; v_gene: TRBV6-5; CDR3aa: CASSSAGWGKGYEQYF
abundance: many; len: 12; d_gene: .; j_gene: TRBJ2-6; v_gene: TRBV27; CDR3aa: CASARGANVLTF
abundance: .; len: 9; d_gene: TRBD1; j_gene: TRBJ1-1; v_gene: TRBV4-1; CDR3aa: CAPQGGTFF
abundance: .; len: 13; d_gene: .; j_gene: TRBJ1-3; v_gene: TRBV12-3/TRBV12-4; CDR3aa: CASRQGSGNTIYF
abundance: few; len: 20; d_gene: .; j_gene: TRBJ2-3; v_gene: TRBV6-5; CDR3aa: CASSYLKAVHRDGSTDTQYF
abundance: once; len: 17; d_gene: TRBD2; j_gene: TRBJ2-2; v_gene: TRBV10-2; CDR3aa: CASSEDPGREGTGELFF
abundance: many; len: 16; d_gene: .; j_gene: TRBJ2-3; v_gene: TRBV28; CDR3aa: CASSLWAGKTTDTQYF
abundance: few; len: 16; d_gene: TRBD1; j_gene: TRBJ2-2; v_gene: TRBV24-1; CDR3aa: CATSDRDRGRIGELFF
abundance: .; len: 15; d_gene: .; j_gene: TRBJ1-4; v_gene: TRBV3-1; CDR3aa: CASSPETGGSEKLFF
abundance: few; len: 15; d_gene: .; j_gene: TRBJ1-4; v_gene: TRBV20-1; CDR3aa: CSAGRTGTYNEKLFF
abundance: many; len: 14; d_gene: TRBD1; j_gene: TRBJ1-1; v_gene: TRBV12-3/TRBV12-4; CDR3aa: CASSSTDRGGEAFF
abundance: few; len: 13; d_gene: TRBD1; j_gene: TRBJ1-1; v_gene: TRBV5-1; CDR3aa: CASSHGQGPEAFF
abundance: few; len: 16; d_gene: TRBD2; j_gene: TRBJ2-2; v_gene: TRBV11-2; CDR3aa: CASSPIAGTFTGELFF
abundance: many; len: 14; d_gene: .; j_gene: TRBJ2-3; v_gene: TRBV29-1; CDR3aa: CSVARAEGTDTQYF
abundance: many; len: 15; d_gene: .; j_gene: TRBJ1-4; v_gene: TRBV12-3/TRBV12-4; CDR3aa: CASSFWGQGNEKLFF
abundance: .; len: 11; d_gene: .; j_gene: TRBJ1-2; v_gene: TRBV6-2/TRBV6-3; CDR3aa: CAGRYTYGYTF